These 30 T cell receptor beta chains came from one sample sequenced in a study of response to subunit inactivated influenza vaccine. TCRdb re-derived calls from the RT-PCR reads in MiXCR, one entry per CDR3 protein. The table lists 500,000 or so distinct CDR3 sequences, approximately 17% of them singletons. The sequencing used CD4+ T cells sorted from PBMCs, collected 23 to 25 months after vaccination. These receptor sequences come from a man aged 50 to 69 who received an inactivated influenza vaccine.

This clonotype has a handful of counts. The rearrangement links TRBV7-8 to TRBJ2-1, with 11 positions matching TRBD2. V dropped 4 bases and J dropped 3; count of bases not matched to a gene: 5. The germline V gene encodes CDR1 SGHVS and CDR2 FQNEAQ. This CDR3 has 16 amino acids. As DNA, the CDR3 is TGTGCCAGCAGCTACCTAGCGGGAGGATTCTACAATGAGCAGTTCTTC. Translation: CASSYLAGGFYNEQFF.

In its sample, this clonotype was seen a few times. The CDR3 loop reads CASSPGLAGGGEQFF. The CDR3 DNA reads TGCGCCAGCAGCCCGGGACTAGCGGGAGGAGGTGAGCAGTTCTTC. V usage is TRBV5-1 and J usage is TRBJ2-1; 15 bases are shared with TRBD2. Unmatched junction bases numbered 5, after V lost 4 bases and J lost 9 bases. The germline CDR1 and CDR2 sequences are SGHRS and YFSETQ. The CDR3 loop spans 15 amino acids.

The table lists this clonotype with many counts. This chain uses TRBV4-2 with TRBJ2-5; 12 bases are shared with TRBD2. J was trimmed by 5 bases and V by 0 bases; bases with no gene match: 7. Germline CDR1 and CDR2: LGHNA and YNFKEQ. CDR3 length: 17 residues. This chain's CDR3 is CASSQEALAGGGETQYF. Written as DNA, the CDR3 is TGTGCCAGCAGCCAAGAGGCACTAGCGGGAGGAGGGGAGACCCAGTACTTC.

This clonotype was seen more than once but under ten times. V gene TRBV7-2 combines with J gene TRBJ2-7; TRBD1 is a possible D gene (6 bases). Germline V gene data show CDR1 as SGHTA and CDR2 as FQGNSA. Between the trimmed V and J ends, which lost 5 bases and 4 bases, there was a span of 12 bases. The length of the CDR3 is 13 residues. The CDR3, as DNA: TGTGCCAGCAGCACCCGGGACACATACGAGCAGTACTTC. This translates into CASSTRDTYEQYF.

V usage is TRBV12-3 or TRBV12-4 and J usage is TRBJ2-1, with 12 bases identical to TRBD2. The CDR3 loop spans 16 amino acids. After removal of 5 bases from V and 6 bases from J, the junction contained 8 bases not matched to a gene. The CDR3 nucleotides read TGTGCCAGCAGTCCACGGACTAGCGGGGTGGGCAATGAGCAGTTCTTC. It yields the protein CASSPRTSGVGNEQFF.

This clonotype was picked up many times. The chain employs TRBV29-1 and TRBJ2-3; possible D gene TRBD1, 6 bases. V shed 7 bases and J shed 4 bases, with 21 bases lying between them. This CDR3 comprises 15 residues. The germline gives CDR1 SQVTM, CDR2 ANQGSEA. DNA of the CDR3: TGCAGCGGGGCCTCAGGGGCCCGAGGGGCAGATACGCAGTATTTT. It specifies CSGASGARGADTQYF.

The CDR3 region is CASSLGTSGSGELFF. CDR3 DNA: TGTGCCAGCTCGCTCGGGACTAGCGGAAGCGGGGAGCTGTTTTTT. This chain uses TRBV18 with TRBJ2-2; 11 nucleotides match TRBD2. Looked up from germline, CDR1 is KGHSH and CDR2 is LQKENI. The junction had 7 bases not matched to a gene; V was cut back by 6 bases and J by 7 bases. The CDR3 runs 15 residues. The complete variable domain, with remaining parts taken from reference TRBV18 and TRBJ2-2, reads NAGVMQNPRHLVRRRGQEARLRCSPMKGHSHVYWYRQLPEEGLKFMVYLQKENIIDESGMPKERFSAEFPKEGPSILRIQQVVRGDSAAYFCASSLGTSGSGELFFGEGSRLTVL.

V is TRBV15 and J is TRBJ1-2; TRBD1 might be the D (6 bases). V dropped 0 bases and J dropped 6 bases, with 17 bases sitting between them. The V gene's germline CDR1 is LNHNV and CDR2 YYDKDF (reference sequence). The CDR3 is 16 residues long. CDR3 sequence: CATSRDLDAGVNGYTF. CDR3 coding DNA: TGTGCCACCAGCAGAGATCTTGATGCAGGGGTGAATGGCTACACCTTC.

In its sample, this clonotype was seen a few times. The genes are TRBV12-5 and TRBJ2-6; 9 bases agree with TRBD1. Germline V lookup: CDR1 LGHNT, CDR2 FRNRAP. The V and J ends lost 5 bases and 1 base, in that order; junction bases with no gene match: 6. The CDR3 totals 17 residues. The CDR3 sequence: CASGLSGQGSGANVLTF. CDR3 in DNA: TGTGCTAGTGGTCTATCGGGACAGGGTTCTGGGGCCAACGTCCTGACTTTC.

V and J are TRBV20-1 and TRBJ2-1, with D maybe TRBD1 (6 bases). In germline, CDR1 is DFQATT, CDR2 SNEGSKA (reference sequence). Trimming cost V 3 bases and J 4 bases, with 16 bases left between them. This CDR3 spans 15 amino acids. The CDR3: CSASSADSPYNEQFF. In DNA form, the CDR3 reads TGCAGTGCTAGTAGTGCGGACAGCCCTTACAATGAGCAGTTCTTC.

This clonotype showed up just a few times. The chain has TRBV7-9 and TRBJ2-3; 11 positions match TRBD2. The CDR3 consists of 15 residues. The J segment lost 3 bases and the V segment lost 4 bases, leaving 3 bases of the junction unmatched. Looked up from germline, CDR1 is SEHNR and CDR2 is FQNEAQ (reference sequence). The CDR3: CASSYTSGRTDTQYF. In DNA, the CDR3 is TGTGCCAGCAGCTACACTAGCGGGAGAACAGATACGCAGTATTTT.

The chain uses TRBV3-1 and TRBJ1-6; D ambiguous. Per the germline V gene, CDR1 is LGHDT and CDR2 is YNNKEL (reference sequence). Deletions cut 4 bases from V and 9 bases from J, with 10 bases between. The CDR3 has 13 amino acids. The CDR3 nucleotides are TGTGCCAGCAGCCTACCCCGAGGTTCACCCCTCCACTTT. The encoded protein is CASSLPRGSPLHF.

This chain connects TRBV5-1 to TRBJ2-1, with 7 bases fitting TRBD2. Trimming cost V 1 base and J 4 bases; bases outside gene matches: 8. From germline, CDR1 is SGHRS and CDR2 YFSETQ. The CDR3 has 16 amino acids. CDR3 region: CASSLTSGTKYNEQFF. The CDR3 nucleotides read TGCGCCAGCAGCTTGACCTCCGGGACTAAATACAATGAGCAGTTCTTC.

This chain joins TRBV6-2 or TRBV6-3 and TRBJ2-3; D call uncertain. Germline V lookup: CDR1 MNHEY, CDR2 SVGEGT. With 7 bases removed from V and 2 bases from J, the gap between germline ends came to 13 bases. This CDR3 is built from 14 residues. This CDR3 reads CASTRAALTDTQYF. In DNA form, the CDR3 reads TGTGCCAGCACCAGAGCAGCCCTCACAGATACGCAGTATTTT.

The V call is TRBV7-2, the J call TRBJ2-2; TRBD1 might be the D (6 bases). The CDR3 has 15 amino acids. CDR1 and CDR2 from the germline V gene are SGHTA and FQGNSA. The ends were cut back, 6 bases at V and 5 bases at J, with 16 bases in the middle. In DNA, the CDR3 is TGTGCCAGCAGGACACAGGGTGGCGTGACCGGGGAGCTGTTTTTT. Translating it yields CASRTQGGVTGELFF.

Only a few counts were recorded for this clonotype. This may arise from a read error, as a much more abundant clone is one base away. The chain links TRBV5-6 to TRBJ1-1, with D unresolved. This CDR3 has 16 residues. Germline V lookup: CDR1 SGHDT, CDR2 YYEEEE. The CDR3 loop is CASSFAGSALNTQAFF. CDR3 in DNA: TGTGCCAGCAGCTTCGCCGGGTCCGCCCTGAACACTCAAGCTTTCTTT.

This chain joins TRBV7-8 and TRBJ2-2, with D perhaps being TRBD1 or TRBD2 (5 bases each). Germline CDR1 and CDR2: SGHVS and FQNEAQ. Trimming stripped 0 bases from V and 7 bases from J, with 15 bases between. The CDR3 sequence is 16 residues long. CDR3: CASSLAQQGVSGELFF. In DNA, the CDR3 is TGTGCCAGCAGCTTAGCACAGCAGGGAGTGAGCGGGGAGCTGTTTTTT.

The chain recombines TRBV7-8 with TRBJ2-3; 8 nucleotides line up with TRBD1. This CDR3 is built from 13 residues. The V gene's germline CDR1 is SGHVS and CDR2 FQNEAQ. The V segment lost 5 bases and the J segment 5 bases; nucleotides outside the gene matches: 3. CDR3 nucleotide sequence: TGTGCCAGCAGCCGGGACAGGATAGATACGCAGTATTTT. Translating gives CASSRDRIDTQYF.

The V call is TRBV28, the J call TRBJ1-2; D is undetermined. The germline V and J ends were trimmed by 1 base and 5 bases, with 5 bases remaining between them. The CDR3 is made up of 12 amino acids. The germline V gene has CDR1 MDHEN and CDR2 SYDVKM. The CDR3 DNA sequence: TGTGCCAGCAGTTTATTCAATTATGGCTACACCTTC. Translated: CASSLFNYGYTF.

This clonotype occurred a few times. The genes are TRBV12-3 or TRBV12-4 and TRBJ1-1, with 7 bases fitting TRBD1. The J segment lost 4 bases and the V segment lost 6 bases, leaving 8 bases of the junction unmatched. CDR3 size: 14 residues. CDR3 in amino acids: CASRPRQGATEAFF. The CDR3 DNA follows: TGTGCCAGCAGGCCCAGACAGGGAGCCACTGAAGCTTTCTTT.

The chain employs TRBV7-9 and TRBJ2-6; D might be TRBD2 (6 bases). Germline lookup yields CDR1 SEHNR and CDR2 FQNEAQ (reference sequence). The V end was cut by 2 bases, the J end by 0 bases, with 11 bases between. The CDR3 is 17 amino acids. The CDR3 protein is CASSLRRAYSGANVLTF. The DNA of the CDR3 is TGTGCCAGCAGCTTACGGAGGGCGTACTCTGGGGCCAACGTCCTGACTTTC.

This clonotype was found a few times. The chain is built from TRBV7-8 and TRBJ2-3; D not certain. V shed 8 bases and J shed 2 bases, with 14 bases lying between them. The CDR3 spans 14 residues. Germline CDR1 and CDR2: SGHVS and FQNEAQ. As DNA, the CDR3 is TGTGCCAGCCGGGCCGTCGGTTCCACAGATACGCAGTATTTT. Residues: CASRAVGSTDTQYF. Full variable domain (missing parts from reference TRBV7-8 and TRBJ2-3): GAGVSQSPRYKVAKRGQDVALRCDPISGHVSLFWYQQALGQGPEFLTYFQNEAQLDKSGLPSDRFFAERPEGSVSTLKIQRTQQEDSAVYLCASRAVGSTDTQYFGPGTRLTVL.

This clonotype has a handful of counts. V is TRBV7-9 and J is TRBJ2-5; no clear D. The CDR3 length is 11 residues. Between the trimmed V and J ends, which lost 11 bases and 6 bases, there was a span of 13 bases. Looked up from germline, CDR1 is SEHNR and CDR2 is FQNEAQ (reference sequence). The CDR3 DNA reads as TGTGCCCGAAGAGTTTTTAAGACCCAGTACTTC. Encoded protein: CARRVFKTQYF.

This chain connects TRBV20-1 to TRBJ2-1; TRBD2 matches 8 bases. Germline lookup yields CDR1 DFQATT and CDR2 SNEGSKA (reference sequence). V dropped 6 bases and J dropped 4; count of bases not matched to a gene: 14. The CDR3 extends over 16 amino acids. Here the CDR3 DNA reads TGCAGTGCCACCAAGCCCAGCGGGGGTGAATACAATGAGCAGTTCTTC. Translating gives CSATKPSGGEYNEQFF.

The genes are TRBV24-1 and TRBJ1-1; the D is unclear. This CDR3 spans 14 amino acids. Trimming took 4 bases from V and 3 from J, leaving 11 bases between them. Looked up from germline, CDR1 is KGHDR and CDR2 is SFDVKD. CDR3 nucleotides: TGTGCCACCAGTGAGCCTCCTGAGCACACTGAAGCTTTCTTT. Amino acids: CATSEPPEHTEAFF.

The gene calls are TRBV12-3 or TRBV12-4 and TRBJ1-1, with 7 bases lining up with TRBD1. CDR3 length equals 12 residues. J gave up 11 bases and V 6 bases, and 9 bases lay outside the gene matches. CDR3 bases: TGTGCCAGCAGGTCCCCAGGGGGGAAGGCTTTCTTT. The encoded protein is CASRSPGGKAFF.

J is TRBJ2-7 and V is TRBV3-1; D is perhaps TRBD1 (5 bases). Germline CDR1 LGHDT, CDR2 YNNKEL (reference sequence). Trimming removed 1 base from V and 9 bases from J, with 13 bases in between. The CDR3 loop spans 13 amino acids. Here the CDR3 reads CASSQGGRVGQYF. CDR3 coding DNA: TGTGCCAGCAGCCAAGGCGGCAGGGTTGGGCAGTACTTC.

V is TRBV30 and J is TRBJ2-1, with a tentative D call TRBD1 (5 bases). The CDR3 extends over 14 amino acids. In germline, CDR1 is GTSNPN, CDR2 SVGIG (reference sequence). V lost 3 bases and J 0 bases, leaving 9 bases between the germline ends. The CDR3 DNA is TGTGCCTGGAGCAGGGCGCCCTCCTACAATGAGCAGTTCTTC. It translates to CAWSRAPSYNEQFF.

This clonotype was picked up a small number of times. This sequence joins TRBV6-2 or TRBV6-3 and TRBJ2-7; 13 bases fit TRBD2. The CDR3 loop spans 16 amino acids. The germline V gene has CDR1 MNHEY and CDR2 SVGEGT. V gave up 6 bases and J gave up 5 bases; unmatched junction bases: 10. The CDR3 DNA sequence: TGTGCCAGCAGGCGGACTAGCGGGAGTGCTTTCCACGAGCAGTACTTC. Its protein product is CASRRTSGSAFHEQYF.

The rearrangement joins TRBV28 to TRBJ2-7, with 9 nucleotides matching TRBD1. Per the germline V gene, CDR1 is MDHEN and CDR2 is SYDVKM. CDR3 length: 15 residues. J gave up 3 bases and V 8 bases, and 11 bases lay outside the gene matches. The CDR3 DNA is TGTGCCAGCGGGGGACCGGGACAGGGTATCTACGAGCAGTACTTC. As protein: CASGGPGQGIYEQYF.